This T cell receptor beta chain is drawn from a study of early T cells in non-severe SARS-CoV-2 infection. Each CDR3 protein gets one entry after TCRdb re-called the 5' RACE reads with MiXCR. Of about 63,000 distinct CDR3 sequences in the sample, 10% to 15% are singletons; the top ten hold less than 6%. In its sample, this clonotype was seen many times. As yet, its antigen is unknown. Study-wide results and limits: Anti-spike CD8 responses were favored by VDJdb matching, which missed private and CD4 specificities.

CDR3 length: 16 residues. The V gene's germline CDR1 is SGHAT and CDR2 FQNNGV. Trimming removed 0 bases at V and 4 bases at J, with 12 bases between. V usage is TRBV11-2 and J usage is TRBJ2-2; D is uncertain. The sequence was obtained from an adult who was a healthcare worker with PCR-confirmed SARS-CoV-2 infection or an uninfected control (not recorded which). Sequencing was carried out using whole blood. This CDR3 is CASSLERPTVTGELFF. In DNA form, the CDR3 reads TGTGCCAGCAGCTTAGAGCGGCCGACCGTCACCGGGGAGCTGTTTTTT.